This T cell receptor beta chain was sequenced during a study of CD4 T cells in relation to SARS-CoV-2 and coronaviruses. About the research overall: Crossreactive spike epitopes shared across donors were mapped to their HLA restriction.

Uncultured naive and memory CD4+ T cells supplied DNA for deep TCR-beta sequencing. Sequencing was performed with immunoSEQ multiplex PCR; in TCRdb, only in-frame clones are kept and a portion is missing. This table has about 65,000 clones, 87% appearing once. In the case of this clone: Its antigen remains unknown.

Before the COVID-19 pandemic, during about 2010-2018, CD4+ T cells were taken from unexposed donors. From germline, CDR1 is SGHRS and CDR2 YFSETQ. V was trimmed by 0 bases and J by 13 bases, leaving 16 bases between them. The CDR3 has 13 residues. Study-wide points: The cross-reactivity analysis covered only spike protein, not other viral proteins. In roughly 60% of donors, memory CD4+ clonotypes crossrecognized SARS-CoV-2 and at least one common cold coronavirus spike.

The source is a human donor in good health. The J gene is TRBJ1-1, the V gene TRBV5-1, with a possible D match to TRBD1 (5 bases). Sequences were obtained from memory CD4+ T cells from PBMCs. The CDR3 region is CASSLDGGRGGFF. In DNA, the CDR3 is TGCGCCAGCAGCTTGGACGGGGGTCGGGGTGGTTTCTTT. Full variable domain (outside the CDR3, taken from reference TRBV5-1 and TRBJ1-1): KAGVTQTPRYLIKTRGQQVTLSCSPISGHRSVSWYQQTPGQGLQFLFEYFSETQRNKGNFPGRFSGRQFSNSRSEMNVSTLELGDSALYLCASSLDGGRGGFFGQGTRLTVV.